This T cell receptor beta chain was sequenced in a study of blood T cell repertoires in COVID-19. Measured with immunoSEQ multiplex PCR; TCRdb has only the in-frame clones, and not every one. Of some 120,000 clones in the sample, approximately 85% were seen once. Input material: peripheral blood. This TCR came from a human donor in a cohort sampled during active COVID-19.

The CDR3 sequence: CASSQSPLGRCGNTIYF. As DNA, the CDR3 is TGCGCCAGCAGTCAATCGCCCCTTGGGAGGTGTGGAAACACCATATATTTT. V usage is TRBV23-1 and J usage is TRBJ1-3; D is uncertain. TRBV23-1 is identified as an open reading frame with a role that is uncertain. CDR3 length equals 17 residues. V was clipped by 0 bases and J by 3 bases, with 15 bases between them.